This entry features one T cell receptor (beta chain) sequence. Antigen: not known. The entry originates in a study of long-term antiretroviral therapy in people with HIV. General study results and limits: The clones with expansion before ART were dominant in the repertoire at all time points.

CDR1 MDHEN and CDR2 SYDVKM come from the germline V gene. The CDR3 runs to 16 residues. V gave up 6 bases and J gave up 0 bases, with 14 bases separating them. The immunoSEQ assay was v3.0, run at survey level. The assay was immunoSEQ multiplex PCR, and TCRdb's table has in-frame clones only and misses some. The sample includes around 16,000 clones, about 80% of them seen just once. V and J are TRBV28 and TRBJ2-2, with D possibly TRBD2 on 6 matching bases. The receptor was derived from a man aged 40-49 years with HIV. This specimen consisted of unsorted PBMCs, obtained just before starting antiretroviral therapy. CDR3 sequence (DNA): TGTGCCAGCAGCTGGGAAAGCGGGCCGAACACCGGGGAGCTGTTTTTT. It specifies CASSWESGPNTGELFF.